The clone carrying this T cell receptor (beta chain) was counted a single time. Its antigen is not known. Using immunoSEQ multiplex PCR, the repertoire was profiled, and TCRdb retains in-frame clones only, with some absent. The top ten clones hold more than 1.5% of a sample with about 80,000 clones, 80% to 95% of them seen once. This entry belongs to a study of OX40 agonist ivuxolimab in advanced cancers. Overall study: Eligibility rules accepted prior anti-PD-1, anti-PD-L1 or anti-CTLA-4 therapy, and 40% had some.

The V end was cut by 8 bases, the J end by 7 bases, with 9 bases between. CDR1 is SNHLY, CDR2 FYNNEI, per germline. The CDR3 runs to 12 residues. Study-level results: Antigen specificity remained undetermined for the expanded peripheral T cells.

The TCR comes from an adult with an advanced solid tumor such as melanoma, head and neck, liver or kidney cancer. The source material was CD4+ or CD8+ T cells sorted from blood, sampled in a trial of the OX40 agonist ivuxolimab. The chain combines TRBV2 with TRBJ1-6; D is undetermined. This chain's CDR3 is CASGPGNSPLHF. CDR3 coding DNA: TGTGCCAGCGGGCCCGGAAATTCACCCCTCCACTTT.